The sequence of this T cell receptor beta chain was determined in a study of blood T cell repertoires in COVID-19. For the study at large: The analysed material was cDNA or gDNA that came from T cells, B-cell-depleted T cells, or PBMCs.

The V gene's germline CDR1 is SGHTA and CDR2 FQGNSA. V lost 1 base to trimming and J lost 5 bases, with 8 bases between them. The length of the CDR3 is 13 residues. Here immunoSEQ multiplex PCR was the method, and the copy in TCRdb shows in-frame clones only, minus some. The sample has 55,000 to 85,000 clones, approximately 80% seen once. Sequencing input: peripheral blood. The TCR sequence derives from a woman in her seventies with acute or convalescent COVID-19. The chain has TRBV7-2 and TRBJ2-5; a possible D gene is TRBD2 (6 bases). The CDR3 DNA follows: TGTGCCAGCAGCTTAGGGGGGAGGGAGACCCAGTACTTC. It encodes CASSLGGRETQYF.